Sequencing of this TCR beta chain was carried out in a study of CD8+ T cells in alopecia areata. cDNA prepared by RNA extraction and subsequent reverse transcription served as the template for sequencing. Data came from immunoSEQ multiplex PCR; TCRdb stores just in-frame clones and leaves some out. Of around 29,000 clones listed, about three fifths are singletons. V lost 4 bases, J lost 0 bases, and 7 bases lay in between. The CDR3 extends over 14 amino acids. CDR1 and CDR2 from the germline V gene are SEHNR and FQNEAQ (reference sequence). Researchers picked out CD4+ and CD8+ T cells from PBMCs by sorting. The table lists this clone with a few counts.

The receptor was isolated from a human donor with alopecia areata. V and J are TRBV7-9 and TRBJ1-5, with D uncertain. Sequencing was done on a sample of NKG2D-high CD8+ T cells sorted from blood. CDR3 amino acids: CASSSTGSNQPQHF. In DNA form, the CDR3 reads TGTGCCAGCAGCTCGACGGGTAGCAATCAGCCCCAGCATTTT.